A selection of T cell receptor beta chains follows, all from one sample in a study of CD8 T cells in cerebrospinal fluid in Alzheimer's disease. TCRdb reworked the 10x single-cell sequencing reads into one entry per CDR3 protein, no DNA. The sample is made up of approximately 1,500 distinct CDR3 sequences, and the top ten hold 11% of it. The material sequenced was cerebrospinal fluid. These receptors were taken from a human donor with mild cognitive impairment. Both conserved end residues are part of each CDR3. The order of the fields is clone size, J gene, V gene, CDR3 protein. Some rows have no size entry. The others give once, few or many, or a class for an expanded clone.

medium-sized TRBJ2-3 TRBV20-1 CSAKRGGADTQYF
medium-sized TRBJ2-5 TRBV6-1 CASSAGGETQYF
large TRBJ2-7 TRBV10-3 CAIKARDREAAYEQYF
medium-sized TRBJ1-1 TRBV7-2 CASSLRGGTEAFF
medium-sized TRBJ1-1 TRBV5-1 CASSLAIGADTEAFF
medium-sized TRBJ1-1 TRBV20-1 CSARGTGDTEAFF
. TRBJ2-1 TRBV24-1 CATSDQGRTSSYNEQFF
. TRBJ2-3 TRBV5-3 CVRSSRAPRRGSTDTQYF
large TRBJ1-6 TRBV6-1 CASSVKFDSPLHF
hyperexpanded TRBJ2-1 TRBV11-3 CASSFTGTLNEQFF
medium-sized TRBJ1-3 TRBV5-1 CASSLAGTGNTIYF
medium-sized TRBJ2-2 TRBV7-9 CASSLRRALNTGELFF
medium-sized TRBJ2-2 TRBV2 CASSRAGGSNTGELFF
. TRBJ1-2 TRBV3-2 CASSQDRDNTF
. TRBJ2-1 TRBV27 CASRRGASSYNEQFF
medium-sized TRBJ1-4 TRBV20-1 CSASVRPGEKLFF
medium-sized TRBJ1-1 TRBV7-8 CASSLGTGGHTEAFF
medium-sized TRBJ1-3 TRBV12-3/TRBV12-4 CASSFDDRAAGNTIYF
. TRBJ1-3 TRBV6-1 CASDRGPGNTIYF
medium-sized TRBJ2-4 TRBV29-1 CSVVQVLGAKNIQYF
. TRBJ2-1 TRBV12-3/TRBV12-4 CASSLSGSSRSCFF
medium-sized TRBJ2-7 TRBV5-4 CASSRSDSSYEQYF
medium-sized TRBJ2-1 TRBV4-3 CASSLYRQGWNEQFF
medium-sized TRBJ1-1 TRBV24-1 CATSDRDRPYKAFF
large TRBJ1-5 TRBV12-3/TRBV12-4 CASSPPGQGGRQPQHF
medium-sized TRBJ2-7 TRBV4-2 CASSQELLEEQYF